One and the same sample provided the 5 T cell receptor beta chains below, sequenced in a study of graft-versus-host responses after intestinal transplantation. Clones were sequenced by immunoSEQ multiplex PCR, and TCRdb holds only the in-frame ones, with some missing. The sample comprises about 99,000 clones, about nine tenths of which are singletons, and about 0.073% rests with the top ten. Their antigens remain unidentified. The source material was unstimulated CD8+ T cells sorted from spleen or lymph node cells, sampled before transplant. These receptors came from a human donor who was the organ donor for an intestinal transplant.

The chain is built from TRBV4-1 and TRBJ2-1; 7 nucleotides match TRBD1. CDR3 length equals 14 residues. With 0 bases clipped from V and 15 bases from J, the junction kept 11 bases outside the gene matches. Germline V gives CDR1 MGHRA, CDR2 YSYEKL. DNA for the CDR3: TGCGCCAGCAGCCAAGAAGGCCTGACAGGGCGTGCGTTCTTC. Protein product: CASSQEGLTGRAFF.

The chain combines TRBV19 with TRBJ1-1, with a possible D match to TRBD1 (5 bases). Trimming took off 9 bases at V and 6 bases at J, with 20 bases between the two ends. Germline lookup yields CDR1 LNHDA and CDR2 SQIVND (reference sequence). The CDR3 extends over 14 amino acids. The CDR3 is CASGPARVLAEAFF. The CDR3 DNA follows: TGTGCCAGCGGCCCGGCCAGGGTTTTGGCTGAAGCTTTCTTT.

The gene calls are TRBV19 and TRBJ1-1; no reliable D call. CDR1 is LNHDA and CDR2 is SQIVND in the germline V gene (reference sequence). Trimming pared 1 base from V and 4 bases from J, leaving 4 bases between. The CDR3 totals 12 residues. The CDR3 loop reads CASSIGSTEAFF. As DNA, the CDR3 is TGTGCCAGTAGTATAGGGAGCACTGAAGCTTTCTTT.

J is TRBJ2-3 and V is TRBV11-2; D is undetermined. The CDR3 contains 16 residues. Trimming shortened V by 2 bases and J by 1 base, and 13 bases separated the two germline ends. CDR1 SGHAT and CDR2 FQNNGV come from the germline V gene. CDR3 sequence (DNA): TGTGCCAGCAGCTTATCCCCCTACAGAGGCACAGATACGCAGTATTTT. This codes for CASSLSPYRGTDTQYF.

The CDR3 sequence is CASSVGRGDGDANEKLFF. The CDR3 DNA sequence: TGTGCCAGCAGCGTAGGTCGCGGGGACGGAGACGCTAATGAAAAACTGTTTTTT. The rearrangement uses TRBV9 and TRBJ1-4, with a weak D call TRBD1 (5 bases). The CDR3 contains 18 residues. The germline CDR1 and CDR2 sequences are SGDLS and YYNGEE. V was clipped by 0 bases and J by 3 bases, with 18 bases between them.